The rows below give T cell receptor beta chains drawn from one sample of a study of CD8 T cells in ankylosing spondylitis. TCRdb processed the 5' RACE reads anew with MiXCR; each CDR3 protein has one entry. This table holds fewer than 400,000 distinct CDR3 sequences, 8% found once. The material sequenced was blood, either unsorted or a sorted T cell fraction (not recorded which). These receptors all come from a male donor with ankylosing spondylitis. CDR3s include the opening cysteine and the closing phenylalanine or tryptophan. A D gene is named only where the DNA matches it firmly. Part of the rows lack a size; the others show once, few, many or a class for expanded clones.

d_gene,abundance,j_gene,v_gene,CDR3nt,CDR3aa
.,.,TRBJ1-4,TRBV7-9,TGTGCCAGCAGCACCGGGTTGAGGAATGAAAAACTGTTTTTT,CASSTGLRNEKLFF
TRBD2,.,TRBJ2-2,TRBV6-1,TGTGCCAGCAGAAGGTTTCTAGCGGGTACCGGGGAGCTGTTTTTT,CASRRFLAGTGELFF
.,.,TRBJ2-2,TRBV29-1,TGCAGCGTTGGCAGGTGGCCCGGGGAGCTGTTTTTT,CSVGRWPGELFF
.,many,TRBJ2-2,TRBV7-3,TGTGCCAGCAGCTTAAGCACCGGGGAGCTGTTTTTT,CASSLSTGELFF
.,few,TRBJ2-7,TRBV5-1,TGCGCCAGCAGCTTTAGTATGGGGATTCTAGAAGAGCAGTACTTC,CASSFSMGILEEQYF
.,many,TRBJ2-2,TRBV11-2,TGTGCCAGCAGCCCGGATAGCGTCAGCACCGGGGAGCTGTTTTTT,CASSPDSVSTGELFF
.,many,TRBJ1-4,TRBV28,TGTGCCAGCAGTTTAAGGGGTGATGAAAAACTGTTTTTT,CASSLRGDEKLFF
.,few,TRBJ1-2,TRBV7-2,TGTGCCAGCAGATTATTGCCGATCGGGGCTACGAGGGGGGAGGGGAAGATCTATGGCTACACCTTC,CASRLLPIGATRGEGKIYGYTF
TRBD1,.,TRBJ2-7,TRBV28,TGTGCCAGGCGGAGGCGGAGGGGCTTACAGGGGGGCCCCTACGAGCAGTACTTC,CARRRRRGLQGGPYEQYF
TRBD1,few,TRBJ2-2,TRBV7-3,TGTGCCAGCAGCGACCTGGGGACAGAGAACACCGGGGAGCTGTTTTTT,CASSDLGTENTGELFF
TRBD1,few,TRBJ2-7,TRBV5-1,TGCGCCAGCAGCTGGGGACAGGGTGTCTACGAGCAGTACTTC,CASSWGQGVYEQYF
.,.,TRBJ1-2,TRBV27,TGTGCCAGCAGCCAGGGCCACGGCTACACCTTC,CASSQGHGYTF
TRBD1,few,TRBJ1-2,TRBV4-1,TGCGCCAGCAGCCAAGGCGACAGGGGCTATGGCTACACCTTC,CASSQGDRGYGYTF
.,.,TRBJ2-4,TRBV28,TGTGCCAGCAGTAAAACAGGACAACTGTCCAAAAACATTCAGTACTTC,CASSKTGQLSKNIQYF
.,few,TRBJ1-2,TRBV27,TGTGCCAGCAGTTTAGGAGTGGTCGGTAACTATGGCTACACCTTC,CASSLGVVGNYGYTF
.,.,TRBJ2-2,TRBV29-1,TGCAGCGTTTACGGACAGATAAACACCGGGGAGCTGTTTTTT,CSVYGQINTGELFF
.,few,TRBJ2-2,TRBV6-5,TGTGCCAGCAGTTACTCGAGTTCCGCGGTCGGGCAAAGTACCGGGGAGCTGTTTTTT,CASSYSSSAVGQSTGELFF
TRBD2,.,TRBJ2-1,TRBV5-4,TGTGCCAGCAGAGCTAGACTAGCGGGAGTATTCGGAAACAATGAGCAGTTCTTC,CASRARLAGVFGNNEQFF
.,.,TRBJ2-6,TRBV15,TGTGCCACCAGGAACCGGGACTCTGGGGCCAACGTCCTGACTTTC,CATRNRDSGANVLTF
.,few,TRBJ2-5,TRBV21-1,TGTGCCAGCAGCCAAGGGCGGACTAAAGGGACCCAGTACTTC,CASSQGRTKGTQYF
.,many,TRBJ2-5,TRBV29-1,TGCCTGGGGGGAGACCAAGAGACCCAGTACTTC,CLGGDQETQYF
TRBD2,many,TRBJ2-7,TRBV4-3,TGCGCCAGCAGCCAGCTCCGACTAGCGGGACCCTACGAGCAGTACTTC,CASSQLRLAGPYEQYF
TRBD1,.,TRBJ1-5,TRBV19,TGTGCCAGTAGTACACAGGGGGATAATCAGCCCCAGCATTTT,CASSTQGDNQPQHF
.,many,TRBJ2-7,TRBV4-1,TGCGCCAGCAGCCAAGGAACCGAGCAGTACTTC,CASSQGTEQYF
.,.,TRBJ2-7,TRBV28,TGTGCCAGCAGTTTATTGGACTACTCCTACGAGCAGTACTTC,CASSLLDYSYEQYF
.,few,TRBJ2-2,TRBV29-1,TGCAGCGTTGACACCCCGGCGAACACCGGGGAGCTGTTTTTT,CSVDTPANTGELFF
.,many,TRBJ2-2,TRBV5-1,TGCGCCAGCAGCTTAGCTACTAGCACCGGGGAGCTGTTTTTT,CASSLATSTGELFF
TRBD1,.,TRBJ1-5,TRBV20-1,TGCAGTGCTAGACCGGGACAGAATCAGCCCCAGCATTTT,CSARPGQNQPQHF
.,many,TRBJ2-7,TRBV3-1,TGTGCCAGCAGCCAAGATTCGGGACGTCCCACCTACGAGCAGTACTTC,CASSQDSGRPTYEQYF
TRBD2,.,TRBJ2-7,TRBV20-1,TGCAGTGCTAGAGATGCCCTAGCGGGAGGACCATACGAGCAGTACTTC,CSARDALAGGPYEQYF
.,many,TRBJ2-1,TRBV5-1,TGCGCCAGCAGCTGGGGGGTGGTTATGGAGCAGTTCTTC,CASSWGVVMEQFF
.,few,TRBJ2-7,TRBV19,TGTGCCAGTAGTTCGAGACAGACCCAGCACCACGAGCAGTACTTC,CASSSRQTQHHEQYF
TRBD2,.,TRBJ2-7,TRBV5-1,TGCGCCAGCAGCAAGGGACTAGCGAGCGTCTACGAGCAGTACTTC,CASSKGLASVYEQYF
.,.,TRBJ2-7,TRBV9,TGTGCCAGCAGCGCAGGACAGTCCTACGAGCAGTACTTC,CASSAGQSYEQYF
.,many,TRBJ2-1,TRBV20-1,TGCAGTGCTTCCCCCGTGGACTACTACAATGAGCAGTTCTTC,CSASPVDYYNEQFF
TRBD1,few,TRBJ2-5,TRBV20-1,TGCAGTGCCCCCACCGGGACAGATCAAGAGACCCAGTACTTC,CSAPTGTDQETQYF
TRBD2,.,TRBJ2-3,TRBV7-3,TGTGCCAGCAGCTTTAGCGGGAGGGATGTAGATACGCAGTATTTT,CASSFSGRDVDTQYF
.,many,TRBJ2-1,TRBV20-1,TGCAGTGCTAGAGATTCCAGCGGGCCTCTCGCTGAGCAGTTCTTC,CSARDSSGPLAEQFF
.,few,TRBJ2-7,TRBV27,TGTGCCAGCGGGTCCACCTACGAGCAGTACTTC,CASGSTYEQYF
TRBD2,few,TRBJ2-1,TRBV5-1,TGCGCCAGCAGCTTGGCCCTCGGGACTAGCAATGAGCAGTTCTTC,CASSLALGTSNEQFF
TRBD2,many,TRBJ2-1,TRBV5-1,TGCGCCAGCAAAGTAGGGACTACACCTAACAATGAGCAGTTCTTC,CASKVGTTPNNEQFF
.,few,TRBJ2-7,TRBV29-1,TGCAGCGTTGTTTGGCAGTCCTACGAGCAGTACTTC,CSVVWQSYEQYF
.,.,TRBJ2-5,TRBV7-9,TGTGCCAGCAGCTTCACCGGGATAGAAGAGACCCAGTACTTC,CASSFTGIEETQYF
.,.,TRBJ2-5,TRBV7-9,TGTGCCAGCAGCACATCATGGGAGACCCAGTACTTC,CASSTSWETQYF